This TCR beta chain was retrieved from a study of blood T cells in healthy people across ages. Whenever a sample was processed, at least 6 million PBMCs were isolated. Study findings and constraints: Strongly correlated with naive T cell percentage was TCR beta diversity.

This clonotype has a count of ten or more. Its antigen is currently unknown. A second PCR, run for 7 to 11 cycles, used a sample-barcoded 5' primer plus a J-beta primer mix. MiXCR was run by TCRdb on the 5' RACE reads, yielding one entry per CDR3 protein. Of 450,000 to 650,000 distinct CDR3 sequences in the sample, less than 25% are singletons; the top ten hold 8.5% to 9.5%. This sample was also put to use in a study of T cells of mothers and their children. As reported in that work: Each donor was one of three healthy Caucasian mothers or one of their six children. Slightly higher, non-significant overlap characterized related mother-child pairs relative to unrelated pairs.

The receptor was derived from a boy younger than 18 in good health. The sample consisted of blood.

As DNA, the CDR3 is TGTGCCAGCACCCTGACTAGCGGGAGTCGGGAGACCCAGTACTTC. It translates to CASTLTSGSRETQYF. The V call is TRBV12-3 or TRBV12-4, the J call TRBJ2-5, with 12 bases lining up with TRBD2. The CDR3 has 15 amino acids. V was clipped by 7 bases and J by 5 bases; unmatched bases: 8.